The 21 T cell receptor beta chains below all came from one sample that was sequenced in a study of cytomegalovirus exposure and HLA in healthy donors. PCR amplification relied on 60 Vbeta primers (plus 13 Jbeta primers). Libraries were prepared by immunoSEQ multiplex PCR; TCRdb keeps only in-frame clonotypes and omits some of them. The data hold some 150,000 clones, with roughly 82% observed a single time. Sequenced input: PBMCs. The receptors were gathered from a man aged 50 to 60 in good health and CMV-seropositive.

The genes are TRBV7-9 and TRBJ2-1; no reliable D call. The CDR3 runs to 11 residues. Germline loops: CDR1 SEHNR, CDR2 FQNEAQ (reference sequence). V lost 5 bases and J 9 bases, leaving 8 bases between the germline ends. CDR3 amino acids: CASSPVPEQFF. The DNA of the CDR3 is TGTGCCAGCAGCCCTGTTCCTGAGCAGTTCTTC. The full variable domain, with the rest looked up from reference TRBV7-9 and TRBJ2-1, is DTGVSQNPRHKITKRGQNVTFRCDPISEHNRLYWYRQTLGQGPEFLTYFQNEAQLEKSRLLSDRFSAERPKGSFSTLEIQRTEQGDSAMYLCASSPVPEQFFGPGTRLTVL.

V usage is TRBV29-1 and J usage is TRBJ1-2; TRBD1 matches at 9 bases. With V trimmed by 6 bases and J by 3 bases, 11 bases remained unmatched. Germline V CDR1 and CDR2: SQVTM, ANQGSEA. The CDR3 has 15 residues. The CDR3 here is CSVGAGTGSDYGYTF. CDR3 in DNA: TGCAGCGTAGGAGCCGGGACAGGGTCGGACTATGGCTACACCTTC.

The chain links TRBV5-1 to TRBJ2-1; 7 positions match TRBD2. The CDR3 has 15 amino acids. Losses at the gene ends were 0 bases for V and 2 bases for J; bases not matched to a gene: 2. Germline V gives CDR1 SGHRS, CDR2 YFSETQ. The CDR3 spells CASSLGAGAYNEQFF. The CDR3 region has the DNA TGCGCCAGCAGCTTGGGGGCGGGAGCCTACAATGAGCAGTTCTTC.

This chain joins TRBV28 and TRBJ2-7, with TRBD1 matching over 7 bases. The V and J ends lost 10 bases and 0 bases, in that order; junction bases with no gene match: 6. The length of the CDR3 is 13 residues. CDR1 MDHEN and CDR2 SYDVKM come from the germline V gene. CDR3 DNA sequence: TGTGCCACTCAGGACAGGAGCTCCTACGAGCAGTACTTC. It encodes CATQDRSSYEQYF.

V is TRBV28 and J is TRBJ2-5, with 7 bases matching TRBD1. The CDR3 consists of 13 residues. The V gene's germline CDR1 is MDHEN and CDR2 SYDVKM. V trimming: 4 bases; J trimming: 2 bases; junction bases outside the gene matches: 1. The CDR3 DNA reads as TGTGCCAGCAGTTCGGGACAGCAAGAGACCCAGTACTTC. Its protein is CASSSGQQETQYF.

This sequence joins TRBV29-1 and TRBJ1-2, with a possible D match to TRBD1 (5 bases). CDR1 and CDR2 from the germline V gene are SQVTM and ANQGSEA. V lost 7 bases, J lost 8 bases, and 17 bases lay in between. This CDR3 has 12 residues. CDR3 in amino acids: CSAFGRERGYTF. For the CDR3, the DNA is TGCAGCGCTTTCGGCAGGGAAAGAGGCTACACCTTC.

The DNA of the CDR3 is TGTGCCAGCCGAGGGGACTACAGGGGGAAGATCTACGAGCAGTACTTC. This gives the protein CASRGDYRGKIYEQYF. The chain links TRBV28 to TRBJ2-7, with TRBD1 as a possible D gene (8 bases). Germline V gene data show CDR1 as MDHEN and CDR2 as SYDVKM. V lost 8 bases, J lost 3 bases, and 23 bases lay in between. This CDR3 has 16 amino acids.

This clone was counted ten times or more. The gene calls are TRBV5-8 and TRBJ1-3; D remains ambiguous. Deletions cut 2 bases from V and 0 bases from J, with 12 bases between. CDR3 length: 16 residues. Per germline, CDR1 SGHTS and CDR2 YDEGEE. CDR3 coding DNA: TGTGCCAGCAGCTTAGCCAATATCTACTCTGGAAACACCATATATTTT. This codes for CASSLANIYSGNTIYF.

As regards this clone: Other nucleotide sequences from this sample produce the same CDR3. The chain is built from TRBV6-5 and TRBJ1-2, with 8 bases aligning to TRBD1. After removal of 6 bases from V and 4 bases from J, the junction contained 4 bases not matched to a gene. CDR3 size: 13 residues. In germline, CDR1 is MNHEY, CDR2 SVGAGI. The CDR3 coding sequence is TGTGCCAGCAGCAGAGACAGGGGCTATGGCTACACCTTC. It translates to CASSRDRGYGYTF.

The chain employs TRBV5-5 and TRBJ1-1; 11 bases align to TRBD1. With 4 bases clipped from V and 4 bases from J, the junction kept 6 bases outside the gene matches. In germline, CDR1 is SGHKS, CDR2 YYEKEE (reference sequence). The CDR3 extends over 15 amino acids. For the CDR3, the DNA is TGTGCCAGCAGCCAGTATGGGACAGGGGGCACTGAAGCTTTCTTT. This gives the protein CASSQYGTGGTEAFF.

The chain employs TRBV28 and TRBJ1-2, with D maybe TRBD1 (5 bases). CDR3 length: 14 amino acids. V dropped 5 bases and J dropped 1 base, with 11 bases sitting between them. Per the germline V gene, CDR1 is MDHEN and CDR2 is SYDVKM. The CDR3 region is CASSPGDLNYGYTF. The CDR3 region has the DNA TGTGCCAGCAGTCCGGGGGACCTTAACTATGGCTACACCTTC.

This clone was detected only a few times. V is TRBV11-2 and J is TRBJ1-4; 9 nucleotides agree with TRBD1. The germline V gene encodes CDR1 SGHAT and CDR2 FQNNGV. The CDR3 covers 14 residues. Losses at the gene ends were 5 bases for V and 5 bases for J; bases not matched to a gene: 3. The CDR3 DNA is TGTGCCAGCAGCACCGGGACAGGGAATGAAAAACTGTTTTTT. Translation: CASSTGTGNEKLFF.

This rearrangement joins TRBV2 to TRBJ1-1, with D maybe TRBD1 (6 bases). Trimming removed 2 bases at V and 1 base at J, with 20 bases between. The CDR3 has 18 residues. Germline V gene lookup returns CDR1 SNHLY and CDR2 FYNNEI. The CDR3 loop reads CASSERLRITGQNTEAFF. CDR3 coding DNA: TGTGCCAGCAGTGAAAGGCTACGGATTACAGGGCAGAACACTGAAGCTTTCTTT.

Here the CDR3 reads CASMEQLNYGYTF. CDR3 in DNA: TGTGCCAGCATGGAACAGCTTAACTATGGCTACACCTTC. This sequence joins TRBV7-2 and TRBJ1-2; D is uncertain. Germline CDR1 is SGHTA and CDR2 is FQGNSA. This CDR3 has 13 residues. Between the trimmed V and J ends, which lost 7 bases and 1 base, there was a span of 10 bases.

Comment on this clone: Other DNA variants within this sample encode the same CDR3. This chain joins TRBV20-1 and TRBJ2-5; possibly TRBD2 for D (5 bases). CDR1 and CDR2 (germline): DFQATT, SNEGSKA (reference sequence). The CDR3 runs to 11 residues. V lost 2 bases and J lost 4, with 5 bases in between. The CDR3 region is CSARRGETQYF. The CDR3 DNA follows: TGCAGTGCTAGACGGGGAGAGACCCAGTACTTC.

This clone has just a few counts. The rearrangement links TRBV30 to TRBJ1-4, with 9 bases lining up with TRBD1. The CDR3 loop spans 13 amino acids. Trimming removed 7 bases from V and 4 bases from J; junction bases left unmatched: 4. CDR1 is GTSNPN, CDR2 SVGIG, per germline (reference sequence). CDR3 nucleotides: TGTGCCTCCCTGACAGGGGGTAATGAAAAACTGTTTTTT. This sequence encodes CASLTGGNEKLFF.

The V gene is TRBV2, the J gene TRBJ2-1, with a possible D match to TRBD1 (6 bases). This CDR3 contains 13 residues. Trimming took off 6 bases at V and 7 bases at J, with 13 bases between the two ends. CDR1 is SNHLY and CDR2 is FYNNEI in the germline V gene. As DNA, the CDR3 is TGTGCCAGCAGACACAGGGTTTGGAATGAGCAGTTCTTC. This translates into CASRHRVWNEQFF.

The chain uses TRBV9 and TRBJ2-7; the match to TRBD1 covers 9 bases. Germline V gives CDR1 SGDLS, CDR2 YYNGEE. The CDR3 has 16 residues. The V gene end was trimmed by 2 bases and the J gene end by 1 base; junction bases not matched to a gene: 7. The CDR3 coding sequence is TGTGCCAGCAGCGTCGAGCCAGGGACAGGGTCCTACGAGCAGTACTTC. Translation gives CASSVEPGTGSYEQYF. The full variable domain, rest sourced from reference TRBV9 and TRBJ2-7, is DSGVTQTPKHLITATGQRVTLRCSPRSGDLSVYWYQQSLDQGLQFLIQYYNGEERAKGNILERFSAQQFPDLHSELNLSSLELGDSALYFCASSVEPGTGSYEQYFGPGTRLTVT.

V usage is TRBV27 and J usage is TRBJ1-5; maybe TRBD1 (5 bases). Germline CDR1 and CDR2: MNHEY and SMNVEV (reference sequence). Trimming pared 3 bases from V and 2 bases from J, leaving 11 bases between. The CDR3 is made up of 15 amino acids. The CDR3 DNA follows: TGTGCCAGCAGTTTGGAGGGGCCGGGCAATCAGCCCCAGCATTTT. Its protein is CASSLEGPGNQPQHF.

This chain connects TRBV11-2 to TRBJ2-7, with D perhaps matching TRBD1 (6 bases). CDR3 length: 12 residues. Looked up from germline, CDR1 is SGHAT and CDR2 is FQNNGV. V was cut by 6 bases and J by 6 bases, with 12 bases left in between. The CDR3 loop is CASRRAGVEQYF. The CDR3 coding sequence is TGTGCCAGCAGGCGGGCAGGGGTCGAGCAGTACTTC.

There are a few counts of this clone. V and J are TRBV27 and TRBJ1-5; 12 positions match TRBD1. The V segment lost 9 bases and the J segment 1 base; nucleotides outside the gene matches: 13. Per the germline V gene, CDR1 is MNHEY and CDR2 is SMNVEV (reference sequence). The CDR3 is 18 amino acids. CDR3 in amino acids: CASYRDRGRERSNQPQHF. For the CDR3, the DNA is TGTGCCAGTTACAGGGACAGGGGGCGAGAAAGAAGCAATCAGCCCCAGCATTTT.